This T cell receptor beta chain was obtained from a study of synovial regulatory T cells in juvenile arthritis. Study-level points and caveats: Synovial Treg CDR3 sequences overlapped more with iaTregs than other circulating Tregs.

The CDR3 extends over 12 amino acids. There is no recorded DNA. Germline CDR1 is SEHNR and CDR2 is FQNEAQ (reference sequence). Assay: immunoSEQ multiplex PCR; the TCRdb copy retains only in-frame clones and omits some. The table for this sample gives 10,000 or so clones. About this clone: Its antigen is unknown.

The sample consisted of Treg cells from blood. The subset denotes: remaining (HLA-DR-negative) circulating blood Treg cells. This receptor was obtained from a donor under 30 with juvenile idiopathic arthritis. V and J are TRBV7-9 and TRBJ1-2; without DNA, the TCRdb call of TRBD1 cannot be checked. The CDR3 loop reads CASSPTWGGHTF.